This T cell receptor (beta chain) was found in a study of T cell changes during pregnancy in multiple sclerosis (dated 2019 in TCRdb). About the full investigation: Changes in the T cell repertoire over the course of pregnancy were examined in this study in women with multiple sclerosis.

CDR1 is given as LGHNA and CDR2 as YNFKEQ, both from the germline V gene. Counted from cysteine to phenylalanine, this CDR3 has 11 amino acids. The DNA shown is the 33-base CDR3, in frame from base 1. V is reduced by 4 bases and J by 12 bases, leaving a spacing of 11 bases between them. The library was obtained by the immunoSEQ multiplex PCR assay. TCRdb took over this immuneACCESS table, retaining in-frame rearrangements with V and J assigned. Such tables are incomplete; in checked studies, under half of the missing clones stem from an unresolved V gene, and the remainder is unexplained. The sample profile shows about 59,000 clones; over 90% of them were found once. The ten most abundant clones make up roughly 2.7% of the sample. On this clone: Its antigen remains undetermined. No base-level quality is on record; no much larger clone is a single base apart.

The sequence links TRBV4-2 to TRBJ2-3; perhaps TRBD2 is the D gene, with 6 bases matching. This receptor was taken from a female donor with multiple sclerosis, enrolled in a pregnancy study. Sample: CD8+ T cells from peripheral blood mononuclear cells, taken in the third trimester of pregnancy. The DNA sequence follows: TGTGCCAGCAGCCGAAGACTAGTACAGTATTTT. Its product reads: CASSRRLVQYF.